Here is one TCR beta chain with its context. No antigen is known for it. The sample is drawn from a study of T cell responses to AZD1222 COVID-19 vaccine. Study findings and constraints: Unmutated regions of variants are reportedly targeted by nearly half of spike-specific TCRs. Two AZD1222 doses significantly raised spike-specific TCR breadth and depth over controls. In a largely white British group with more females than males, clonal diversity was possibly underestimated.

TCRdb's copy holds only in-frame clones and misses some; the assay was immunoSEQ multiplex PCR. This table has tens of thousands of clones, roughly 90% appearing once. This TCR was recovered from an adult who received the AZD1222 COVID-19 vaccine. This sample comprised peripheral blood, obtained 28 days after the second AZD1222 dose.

CDR3 nucleotides: TGTGCCAGTAGTATCGACATCGGAGGGGAGACCCAGTACTTC. It is translated as CASSIDIGGETQYF. This chain joins TRBV19 and TRBJ2-5, with D perhaps TRBD2 (6 bases). Trimming shortened V by 3 bases and J by 5 bases, and 13 bases separated the two germline ends. The CDR3 extends over 14 amino acids. Germline V gives CDR1 LNHDA, CDR2 SQIVND (reference sequence).